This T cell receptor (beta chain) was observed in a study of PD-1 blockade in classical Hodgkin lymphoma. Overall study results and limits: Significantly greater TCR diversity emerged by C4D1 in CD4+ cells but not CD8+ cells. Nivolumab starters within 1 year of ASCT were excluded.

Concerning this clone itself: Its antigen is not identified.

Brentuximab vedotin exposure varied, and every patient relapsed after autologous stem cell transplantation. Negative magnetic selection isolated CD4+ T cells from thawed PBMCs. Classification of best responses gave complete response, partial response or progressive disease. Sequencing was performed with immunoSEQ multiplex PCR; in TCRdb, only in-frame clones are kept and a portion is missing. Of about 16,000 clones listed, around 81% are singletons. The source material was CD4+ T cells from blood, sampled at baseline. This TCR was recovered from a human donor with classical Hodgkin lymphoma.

CDR3 protein: CATSSRRNTEAFF. In DNA, the CDR3 is TGTGCCACCAGCAGCCGACGGAACACTGAAGCTTTCTTT. The chain employs TRBV15 and TRBJ1-1; D unresolved. Trimming removed 3 bases from V and 1 base from J, with 6 bases in between. The CDR3 covers 13 residues. Germline assignment: CDR1 LNHNV and CDR2 YYDKDF (reference sequence).